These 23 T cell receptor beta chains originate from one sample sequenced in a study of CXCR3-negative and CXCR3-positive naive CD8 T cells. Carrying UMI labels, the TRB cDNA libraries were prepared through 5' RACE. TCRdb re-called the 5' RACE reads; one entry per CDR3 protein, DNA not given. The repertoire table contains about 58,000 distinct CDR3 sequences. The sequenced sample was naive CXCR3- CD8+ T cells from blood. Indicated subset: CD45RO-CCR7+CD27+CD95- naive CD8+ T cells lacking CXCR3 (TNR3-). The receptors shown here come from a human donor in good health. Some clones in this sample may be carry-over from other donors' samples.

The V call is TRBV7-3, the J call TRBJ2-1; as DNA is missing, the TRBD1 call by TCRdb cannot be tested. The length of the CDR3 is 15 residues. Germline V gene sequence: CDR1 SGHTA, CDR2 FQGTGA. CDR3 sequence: CASSWDRDPYNEQFF.

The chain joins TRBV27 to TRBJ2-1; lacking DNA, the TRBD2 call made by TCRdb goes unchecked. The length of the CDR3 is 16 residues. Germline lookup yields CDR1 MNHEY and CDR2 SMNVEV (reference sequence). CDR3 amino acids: CASSLHAGGPYNEQFF.

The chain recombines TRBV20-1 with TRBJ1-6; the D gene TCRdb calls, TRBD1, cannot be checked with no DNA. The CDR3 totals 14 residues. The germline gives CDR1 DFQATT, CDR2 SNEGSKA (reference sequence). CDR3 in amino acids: CSARERDRGSPLHF.

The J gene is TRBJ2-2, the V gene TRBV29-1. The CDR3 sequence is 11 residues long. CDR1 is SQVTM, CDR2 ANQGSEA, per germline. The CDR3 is CSGEGGGELFF.

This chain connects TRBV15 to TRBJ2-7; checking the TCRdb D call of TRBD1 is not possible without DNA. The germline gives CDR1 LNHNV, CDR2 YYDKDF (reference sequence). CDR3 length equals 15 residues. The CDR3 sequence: CATSRPRDGSYEQYF.

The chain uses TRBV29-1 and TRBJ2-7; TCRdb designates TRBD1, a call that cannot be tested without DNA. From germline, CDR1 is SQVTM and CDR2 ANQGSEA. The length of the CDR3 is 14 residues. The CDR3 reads CSVEGTPNTYEQYF.

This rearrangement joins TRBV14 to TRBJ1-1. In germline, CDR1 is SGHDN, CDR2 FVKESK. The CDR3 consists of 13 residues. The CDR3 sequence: CASRADLYTEAFF.

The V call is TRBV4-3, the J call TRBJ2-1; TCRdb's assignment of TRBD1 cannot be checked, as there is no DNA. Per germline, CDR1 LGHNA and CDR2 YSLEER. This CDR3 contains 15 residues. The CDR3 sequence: CASSQDWTGVNEQFF.

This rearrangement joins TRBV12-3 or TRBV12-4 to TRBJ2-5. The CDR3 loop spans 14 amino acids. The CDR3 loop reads CASSLPGPWETQYF.

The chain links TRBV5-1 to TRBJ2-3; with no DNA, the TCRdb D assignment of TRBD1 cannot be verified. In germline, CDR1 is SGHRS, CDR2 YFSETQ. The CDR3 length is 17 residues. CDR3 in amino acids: CASSVPWEGQDTDTQYF.

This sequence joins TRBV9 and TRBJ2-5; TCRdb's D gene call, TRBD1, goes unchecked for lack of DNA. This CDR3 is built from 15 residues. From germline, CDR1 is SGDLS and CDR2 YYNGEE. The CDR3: CASSGTGTGGETQYF.

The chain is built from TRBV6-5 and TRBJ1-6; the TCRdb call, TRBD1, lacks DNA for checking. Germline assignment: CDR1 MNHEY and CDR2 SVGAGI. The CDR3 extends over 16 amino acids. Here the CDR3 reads CASSLTGQGGNSPLHF.

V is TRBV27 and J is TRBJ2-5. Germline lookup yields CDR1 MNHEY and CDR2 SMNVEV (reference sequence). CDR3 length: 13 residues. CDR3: CASSFGSGETQYF.

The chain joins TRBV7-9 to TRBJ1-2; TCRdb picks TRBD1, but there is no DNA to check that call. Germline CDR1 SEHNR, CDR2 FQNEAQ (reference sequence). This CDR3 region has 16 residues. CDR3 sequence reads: CASSESGTDEIYGYTF.

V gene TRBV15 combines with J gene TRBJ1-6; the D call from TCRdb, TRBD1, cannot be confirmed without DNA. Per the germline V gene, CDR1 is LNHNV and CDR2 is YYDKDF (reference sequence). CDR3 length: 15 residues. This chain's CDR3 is CATSRDTGPTSPLHF. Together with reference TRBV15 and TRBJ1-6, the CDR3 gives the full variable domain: DAMVIQNPRYQVTQFGKPVTLSCSQTLNHNVMYWYQQKSSQAPKLLFHYYDKDFNNEADTPDNFQSRRPNTSFCFLDIRSPGLGDTAMYLCATSRDTGPTSPLHFGNGTRLTVT.

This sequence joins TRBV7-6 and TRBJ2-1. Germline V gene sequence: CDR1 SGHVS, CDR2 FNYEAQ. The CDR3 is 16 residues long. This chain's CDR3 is CASSSRVAWSFNEQFF.

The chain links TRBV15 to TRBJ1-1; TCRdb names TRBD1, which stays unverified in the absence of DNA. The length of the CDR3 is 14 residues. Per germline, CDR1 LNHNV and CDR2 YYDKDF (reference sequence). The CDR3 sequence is CATSRELSRAEAFF.

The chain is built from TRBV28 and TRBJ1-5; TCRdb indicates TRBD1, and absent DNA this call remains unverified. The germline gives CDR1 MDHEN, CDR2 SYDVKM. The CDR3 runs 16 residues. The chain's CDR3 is CASTPESGYSNQPQHF.

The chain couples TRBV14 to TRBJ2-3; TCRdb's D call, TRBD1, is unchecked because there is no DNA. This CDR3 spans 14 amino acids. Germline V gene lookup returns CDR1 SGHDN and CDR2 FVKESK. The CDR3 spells CASSQHRGPDTQYF.

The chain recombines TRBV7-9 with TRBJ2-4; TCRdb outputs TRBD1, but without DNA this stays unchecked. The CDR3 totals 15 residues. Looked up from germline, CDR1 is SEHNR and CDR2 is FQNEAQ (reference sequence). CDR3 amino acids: CASSPASGRKNIQYF.

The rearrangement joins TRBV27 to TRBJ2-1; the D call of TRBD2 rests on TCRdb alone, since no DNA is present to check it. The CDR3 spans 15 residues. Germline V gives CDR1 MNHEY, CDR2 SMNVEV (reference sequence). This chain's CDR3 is CASSPGTRPYNEQFF.

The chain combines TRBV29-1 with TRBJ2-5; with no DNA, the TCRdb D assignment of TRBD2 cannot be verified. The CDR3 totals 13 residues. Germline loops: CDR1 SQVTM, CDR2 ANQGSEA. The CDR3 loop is CSVSSANQETQYF.

CDR3 residues: CASSLGLATYNEQFF. V is TRBV6-2 or TRBV6-3 and J is TRBJ2-1; TCRdb lists TRBD2, though no DNA is available to test this call. CDR1 is MNHEY, CDR2 SVGEGT, per germline. The CDR3 is 15 residues long.